This T cell receptor beta chain derives from a study of blood T cell repertoires in COVID-19. Study context: COVID-19 samples, acute and convalescent, were from the United States, Italy and Spain. PBMCs, B-cell-depleted T cells, or T cells provided the cDNA or gDNA that made up the material.

Original processing methods: Estimated nucleated cell counts came from reference gene primer amplification. Sequenced by immunoSEQ multiplex PCR; TCRdb stores in-frame clones only, minus some. D and trimming were read from the DNA, whereas the V and J calls and clone size are those reported in that table. The repertoire includes about 210,000 clones, around 83% of them detected once, and less than 5.5% sits in the top ten. This CDR3 is 15 amino acids long. Per germline, CDR1 GTSNPN and CDR2 SVGIG (reference sequence). V was cut by 3 bases and J by 0 bases, with 14 bases left in between. This chain uses TRBV30 with TRBJ2-5; D might be TRBD1 (6 bases). The receptor's source is a woman of 80 years or more with acute or convalescent COVID-19. Sequenced sample: peripheral blood. CDR3 region: CAWSPRDKYQETQYF. CDR3 DNA: TGTGCCTGGAGCCCTCGGGACAAGTACCAAGAGACCCAGTACTTC.